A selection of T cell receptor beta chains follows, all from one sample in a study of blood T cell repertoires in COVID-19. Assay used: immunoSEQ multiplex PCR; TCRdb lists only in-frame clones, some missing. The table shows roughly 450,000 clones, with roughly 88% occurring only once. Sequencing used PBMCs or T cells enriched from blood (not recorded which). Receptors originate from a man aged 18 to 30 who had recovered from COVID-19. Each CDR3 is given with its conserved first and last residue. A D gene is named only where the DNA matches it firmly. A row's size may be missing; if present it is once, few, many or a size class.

CDR3 DNA: TGTGCCAGCAGTGATTTTCAGAACGGCTACACCTTC
CDR3 protein: CASSDFQNGYTF
D gene: NA
J gene: TRBJ1-2
V gene: TRBV25-1
clone size: NA

CDR3 DNA: TGTGCCAGCAAGAGAGGACTAGCGGGACCCTACGAGCAGTACTTC
CDR3 protein: CASKRGLAGPYEQYF
D gene: TRBD2
J gene: TRBJ2-7
V gene: TRBV28
clone size: NA

CDR3 DNA: TGTGCCACCAGCACTAAAACAGGGTTCGCAGATACGCAGTATTTT
CDR3 protein: CATSTKTGFADTQYF
D gene: NA
J gene: TRBJ2-3
V gene: TRBV15
clone size: NA

CDR3 DNA: TGTGCCAGCAGCTTGGAACAGGAGCCAGATACGCAGTATTTT
CDR3 protein: CASSLEQEPDTQYF
D gene: NA
J gene: TRBJ2-3
V gene: TRBV5-4
clone size: NA

CDR3 DNA: TGTGCCAGCAGCAGGGGACTAGCGGGAGGGGGTGAGCAGTTCTTC
CDR3 protein: CASSRGLAGGGEQFF
D gene: TRBD2
J gene: TRBJ2-1
V gene: TRBV6-5
clone size: NA

CDR3 DNA: TGTGCCAGCAGCCAAGGTACTAGCTTTTTGACGGACCGACAGTTCTTC
CDR3 protein: CASSQGTSFLTDRQFF
D gene: NA
J gene: TRBJ2-1
V gene: TRBV3-1/TRBV3-2
clone size: NA

CDR3 DNA: TGTGCCAGCAGTCCTCGACAGGGGGCCGGGCAGTACTTC
CDR3 protein: CASSPRQGAGQYF
D gene: TRBD1
J gene: TRBJ2-7
V gene: TRBV12-3/TRBV12-4
clone size: once

CDR3 DNA: TGTGCCAGCAGCTTCCAAGCGGGGGGGTTGAGTACGCAGTATTTT
CDR3 protein: CASSFQAGGLSTQYF
D gene: TRBD2
J gene: TRBJ2-3
V gene: TRBV7-2
clone size: NA

CDR3 DNA: TGCGCCAGCAGCTTGAACAATCCACCCAACACTGAAGCTTTCTTT
CDR3 protein: CASSLNNPPNTEAFF
D gene: NA
J gene: TRBJ1-1
V gene: TRBV5-1
clone size: NA

CDR3 DNA: TGTGCCAGCAGAGAAAGGGGGACCTCTAATGAAAAACTGTTTTTT
CDR3 protein: CASRERGTSNEKLFF
D gene: NA
J gene: TRBJ1-4
V gene: TRBV3-1/TRBV3-2
clone size: few

CDR3 DNA: TGTGCCAGCAGCCAAGATGTTGCGGGGCCTTACACAGATACGCAGTATTTT
CDR3 protein: CASSQDVAGPYTDTQYF
D gene: NA
J gene: TRBJ2-3
V gene: TRBV3-1/TRBV3-2
clone size: NA

CDR3 DNA: TGTGCCAGCAGCGCGGGACTAGCGTACTCCTACGAGCAGTACTTC
CDR3 protein: CASSAGLAYSYEQYF
D gene: TRBD2
J gene: TRBJ2-7
V gene: TRBV7-6
clone size: NA

CDR3 DNA: TGTGCCAGTAGTATACTATTCAACACTGAAGCTTTCTTT
CDR3 protein: CASSILFNTEAFF
D gene: NA
J gene: TRBJ1-1
V gene: TRBV19
clone size: NA

CDR3 DNA: TGTGCCAGCAGTTTACCTGCTTTGGGCGGCTACACCTTC
CDR3 protein: CASSLPALGGYTF
D gene: NA
J gene: TRBJ1-2
V gene: TRBV28
clone size: NA

CDR3 DNA: TGTGCCTGGATCTCAGGGACTAGCGGGACCTACAATGAGCAGTTCTTC
CDR3 protein: CAWISGTSGTYNEQFF
D gene: TRBD2
J gene: TRBJ2-1
V gene: TRBV30
clone size: NA

CDR3 DNA: TGCAGCGCCGGGCCGGAGGGCGGCTACACCTTC
CDR3 protein: CSAGPEGGYTF
D gene: NA
J gene: TRBJ1-2
V gene: TRBV29-1
clone size: few

CDR3 DNA: TGTGCCAGCAGCCAAAGACAGGGGTATTCACCCCTCCACTTT
CDR3 protein: CASSQRQGYSPLHF
D gene: TRBD1
J gene: TRBJ1-6
V gene: TRBV5-4
clone size: NA

CDR3 DNA: TGCGCCAGCAGCCAAGCGATGGCTGGTGATACGCAGTATTTT
CDR3 protein: CASSQAMAGDTQYF
D gene: NA
J gene: TRBJ2-3
V gene: TRBV4-1
clone size: NA

CDR3 DNA: TGTGCCAGCAGCCAAGTTGCAGGGGCCAGTGGAAACACCATATATTTT
CDR3 protein: CASSQVAGASGNTIYF
D gene: NA
J gene: TRBJ1-3
V gene: TRBV3-1/TRBV3-2
clone size: few

CDR3 DNA: TGCGCCAGCAGCATAAATAGCAATCAGCCCCAGCATTTT
CDR3 protein: CASSINSNQPQHF
D gene: NA
J gene: TRBJ1-5
V gene: TRBV5-1
clone size: NA

CDR3 DNA: TGCGCCAGCAGTCAACCCCGGCTTGGACCGGGACAGGGGGGTCTAAACGGGGATGAAAAACTGTTTTTT
CDR3 protein: CASSQPRLGPGQGGLNGDEKLFF
D gene: TRBD1
J gene: TRBJ1-4
V gene: TRBV23-1
clone size: NA

CDR3 DNA: TGTGCCAGCAGTCTAGACCTTTACAGGGGCAGGTATGGCTACACCTTC
CDR3 protein: CASSLDLYRGRYGYTF
D gene: TRBD1
J gene: TRBJ1-2
V gene: TRBV2
clone size: few

CDR3 DNA: TGTGCCAGCAGCTCTAGCGGGAGTGCGTTCGGGGAGCTGTTTTTT
CDR3 protein: CASSSSGSAFGELFF
D gene: TRBD2
J gene: TRBJ2-2
V gene: TRBV11-3
clone size: NA

CDR3 DNA: TGTGCCAGCAGCTCTCGGACTGACAATGAGCAGTTCTTC
CDR3 protein: CASSSRTDNEQFF
D gene: NA
J gene: TRBJ2-1
V gene: TRBV5-4
clone size: NA

CDR3 DNA: TGTGCCAGCAGTTACGACCTGAGGGGGTATGAAGCTTTCTTT
CDR3 protein: CASSYDLRGYEAFF
D gene: NA
J gene: TRBJ1-1
V gene: TRBV6-5
clone size: NA

CDR3 DNA: TGTGCCAGCAGCCAATCGGGACAGGGGGGAAGCTATGGCTACACCTTC
CDR3 protein: CASSQSGQGGSYGYTF
D gene: TRBD1
J gene: TRBJ1-2
V gene: TRBV16
clone size: NA

CDR3 DNA: TGTGCCTGGGGTAGCGGGAGGGCCGGCAATGAGCAGTTCTTC
CDR3 protein: CAWGSGRAGNEQFF
D gene: TRBD2
J gene: TRBJ2-1
V gene: TRBV30
clone size: once

CDR3 DNA: TGTGCCAGCAGCGGGGCGGGTTTTGGGGATGGCTACACCTTC
CDR3 protein: CASSGAGFGDGYTF
D gene: NA
J gene: TRBJ1-2
V gene: TRBV9
clone size: once

CDR3 DNA: TGTGCCAGCAGCCCGCGACTAGCGGGAGGGGGTGAGCAGTTCTTC
CDR3 protein: CASSPRLAGGGEQFF
D gene: TRBD2
J gene: TRBJ2-1
V gene: TRBV3-1/TRBV3-2
clone size: NA

CDR3 DNA: TGTGCCAGCACCTTATCTAGCGGACAAGAGACCCAGTACTTC
CDR3 protein: CASTLSSGQETQYF
D gene: TRBD2
J gene: TRBJ2-5
V gene: TRBV7-2
clone size: NA

CDR3 DNA: TGCAGCGGACAGGGATCCACAGATACGCAGTATTTT
CDR3 protein: CSGQGSTDTQYF
D gene: TRBD1
J gene: TRBJ2-3
V gene: TRBV29-1
clone size: once

CDR3 DNA: TGTGCCAGTAGTTTCAACCACAGGGGGGCCACAGATACGCAGTATTTT
CDR3 protein: CASSFNHRGATDTQYF
D gene: TRBD1
J gene: TRBJ2-3
V gene: TRBV19
clone size: many

CDR3 DNA: TGTGCCAGTAGTGGTCTCGGAGGAGAAAAACTGTTTTTT
CDR3 protein: CASSGLGGEKLFF
D gene: NA
J gene: TRBJ1-4
V gene: TRBV19
clone size: NA

CDR3 DNA: TGTGCCAGCAGTTACTCGAGTCGCTACTCTGGAAACACCATATATTTT
CDR3 protein: CASSYSSRYSGNTIYF
D gene: NA
J gene: TRBJ1-3
V gene: TRBV6-5
clone size: NA

CDR3 DNA: TGTGCCAGCTCCCCCGGGCCCTCGAGGGAGGGCCCGGTAGGCACCGGGGAGCTGTTTTTT
CDR3 protein: CASSPGPSREGPVGTGELFF
D gene: TRBD2
J gene: TRBJ2-2
V gene: TRBV18
clone size: NA

CDR3 DNA: TGCGCCAGCAGCTTGGAAGGGGCCAGCAATCAGCCCCAGCATTTT
CDR3 protein: CASSLEGASNQPQHF
D gene: NA
J gene: TRBJ1-5
V gene: TRBV5-1
clone size: few

CDR3 DNA: TGCGCCAGCAGCCCCCTGGCAATAGCGTACACCGGGGAGCTGTTTTTT
CDR3 protein: CASSPLAIAYTGELFF
D gene: NA
J gene: TRBJ2-2
V gene: TRBV5-1
clone size: NA

CDR3 DNA: TGCGCCAGCAGCCCCGGACAGGAGTTTAATGAAAAACTGTTTTTT
CDR3 protein: CASSPGQEFNEKLFF
D gene: TRBD1
J gene: TRBJ1-4
V gene: TRBV5-1
clone size: many

CDR3 DNA: TGTGCCAGCAGCTTAAAGACAGGGGACAACTATGGCTACACCTTC
CDR3 protein: CASSLKTGDNYGYTF
D gene: TRBD1
J gene: TRBJ1-2
V gene: TRBV5-6
clone size: NA

CDR3 DNA: TGTGCCAGCGGGACACCGAATGAAAAACTGTTTTTT
CDR3 protein: CASGTPNEKLFF
D gene: NA
J gene: TRBJ1-4
V gene: TRBV3-1/TRBV3-2
clone size: NA

CDR3 DNA: TGTGCCAGCTCATCAGGGACTGGCGAGCAGTACTTC
CDR3 protein: CASSSGTGEQYF
D gene: NA
J gene: TRBJ2-7
V gene: TRBV18
clone size: NA

CDR3 DNA: TGTGCCAGCAGCTTAGATCTGGGGAGTGGCTACACCTTC
CDR3 protein: CASSLDLGSGYTF
D gene: NA
J gene: TRBJ1-2
V gene: TRBV11-3
clone size: NA

CDR3 DNA: TGCGCCACCCAACGCCGCGATGGGAGAGGTCAGCCCCAGCATTTT
CDR3 protein: CATQRRDGRGQPQHF
D gene: NA
J gene: TRBJ1-5
V gene: TRBV23-1
clone size: NA

CDR3 DNA: TGTGCCAGTAGTATCGGGAGGGCCCCAGATACGCAGTATTTT
CDR3 protein: CASSIGRAPDTQYF
D gene: TRBD2
J gene: TRBJ2-3
V gene: TRBV19
clone size: NA

CDR3 DNA: TGTGCCACCAGCTATACGCTAGGGGATAAGAACACCGGGGAGCTGTTTTTT
CDR3 protein: CATSYTLGDKNTGELFF
D gene: NA
J gene: TRBJ2-2
V gene: TRBV15
clone size: few

CDR3 DNA: TGCGCCAGCAGCCAACCGGACAGGGGTGGCTACACCTTC
CDR3 protein: CASSQPDRGGYTF
D gene: TRBD1
J gene: TRBJ1-2
V gene: TRBV4-1
clone size: NA

CDR3 DNA: TGTGCCAGTAAAGAAAACGCGAATTCACCCCTCCACTTT
CDR3 protein: CASKENANSPLHF
D gene: NA
J gene: TRBJ1-6
V gene: TRBV19
clone size: NA

CDR3 DNA: TGTGCCAGCAGCTTGCTCAAGGGCACCGGAGGGGGCAACTATGGCTACACCTTC
CDR3 protein: CASSLLKGTGGGNYGYTF
D gene: TRBD1
J gene: TRBJ1-2
V gene: TRBV11-2
clone size: once

CDR3 DNA: TGTGCCAGTAGTATAGATTCGCAGGGGGCATCAAGAAAACTGTTTTTT
CDR3 protein: CASSIDSQGASRKLFF
D gene: TRBD1
J gene: TRBJ1-4
V gene: TRBV19
clone size: NA

CDR3 DNA: TGTGCCAGCAAAAACGCACCGGCTGACAGGGGGCGAAAACTGTTTTTT
CDR3 protein: CASKNAPADRGRKLFF
D gene: TRBD1
J gene: TRBJ1-4
V gene: TRBV25-1
clone size: NA

CDR3 DNA: TGTGCCAGCAGCCCCCGAGACAGGGCGTGTTTCCAGCCCCAGCATTTT
CDR3 protein: CASSPRDRACFQPQHF
D gene: TRBD1
J gene: TRBJ1-5
V gene: TRBV14
clone size: NA

CDR3 DNA: TGTGCCAGCGGCAGGGGGTTCTCCTACGAGCAGTACTTC
CDR3 protein: CASGRGFSYEQYF
D gene: TRBD1
J gene: TRBJ2-7
V gene: TRBV6-5
clone size: once